Described below is a single T cell receptor beta chain sequence and its context. Each PCR replicate from the sorted subsets contained about 200 ng DNA, which is about 30,000 T cell genomes. The protocol was immunoSEQ multiplex PCR, while the TCRdb copy is restricted to in-frame clones and leaves out a portion. This table holds 1.5 million to 2.5 million clones, about 95% found once. These data belong to a study of shared clonotypes between healthy human individuals. Terminally differentiated effector memory CD45RA+ cells were excluded from the naive CD8 cells, which were CD45RO-negative and positively selected for CCR7. This clonotype originated in a young man in good health. Sequenced material: naive CD8+ T cells sorted from blood.

The CDR3 DNA is TGTGCCAGCACCCTAGAACAGGGCTACGAGCAGTACTTC. As protein: CASTLEQGYEQYF. The chain combines TRBV6-6 with TRBJ2-7, with a weak D call TRBD1 (6 bases). Trimming removed 7 bases from V and 3 bases from J, with 13 bases in between. The CDR3 totals 13 residues. Germline CDR1 is MNHNY and CDR2 is SVGAGI (reference sequence).